The rows below give T cell receptor beta chains drawn from one sample of a study of vaccination effects on CD4 cells after COVID-19. Antigens of these TCRs are unknown. Produced via immunoSEQ multiplex PCR; TCRdb's table is partial and in-frame only. The sample has over 60,000 clones; less than 85% are singletons. Here the sequenced sample was CD4+ T cells from PBMCs cultured with HCoV-NL63 spike peptides, taken before COVID-19 vaccination. Every receptor here comes from a human donor who received a COVID-19 vaccine. Each CDR3 is given with its conserved first and last residue. A D gene is named only where the DNA matches it firmly. Not every row has a clone size; where given, it reads once, few, many or a size class.

size	D	V	J	CDR3	DNA
.	TRBD2	TRBV2	TRBJ2-5	CASSPVGRETQYF	TGTGCCAGCAGTCCGGTCGGGAGGGAGACCCAGTACTTC
.	.	TRBV25-1	TRBJ1-4	CASSELGGVTNEKLFF	TGTGCCAGCAGTGAATTAGGGGGAGTGACTAATGAAAAACTGTTTTTT
.	TRBD1	TRBV7-2	TRBJ1-2	CASSYLTGGGYGYTF	TGTGCCAGCAGCTATCTGACAGGGGGTGGTTATGGCTACACCTTC
.	TRBD1	TRBV5-1	TRBJ2-5	CASSLSPGGDQETQYF	TGCGCCAGCAGCTTGAGTCCAGGGGGCGACCAAGAGACCCAGTACTTC
.	.	TRBV12-5	TRBJ2-3	CASGRINRVWSDTQYF	TGTGCTAGTGGTAGGATCAACAGGGTTTGGTCAGATACGCAGTATTTT
.	.	TRBV12-3/TRBV12-4	TRBJ1-2	CASSQGHSPGYTF	TGTGCCAGCAGCCAGGGACACTCCCCCGGCTACACCTTC
.	TRBD1	TRBV5-4	TRBJ2-3	CASSRKNSGTGTDTQYF	TGTGCCAGCAGCAGAAAAAACTCCGGGACAGGGACAGATACGCAGTATTTT
.	.	TRBV10-3	TRBJ2-2	CAISGVTGELFF	TGTGCCATCAGCGGGGTAACCGGGGAGCTGTTTTTT
.	TRBD1	TRBV7-9	TRBJ1-2	CASSRGDRASGYTF	TGTGCCAGCAGCAGAGGAGACAGGGCGTCGGGCTACACCTTC
.	.	TRBV6-1	TRBJ1-6	CASSEVREAPLHF	TGTGCCAGCAGTGAGGTCAGGGAAGCACCCCTCCACTTT
.	TRBD1	TRBV28	TRBJ2-5	CASRRQGGETQYF	TGTGCCAGCAGACGACAGGGGGGGGAGACCCAGTACTTC
.	.	TRBV28	TRBJ1-2	CASSKQTDYGYTF	TGTGCCAGCAGCAAGCAGACGGACTATGGCTACACCTTC
few	.	TRBV24-1	TRBJ2-1	CATSDTRGEQFF	TGTGCCACCAGTGATACCCGCGGTGAGCAGTTCTTC
.	TRBD2	TRBV9	TRBJ2-5	CASSVAGAGTQYF	TGTGCCAGCAGCGTCGCGGGAGCGGGGACCCAGTACTTC
.	.	TRBV10-3	TRBJ1-1	CAISFTGVDSEAFF	TGTGCCATCAGTTTCACGGGGGTCGATTCTGAAGCTTTCTTT
few	.	TRBV2	TRBJ2-3	CASRSGTDTQYF	TGTGCCAGCAGGTCGGGCACAGATACGCAGTATTTT
.	TRBD2	TRBV6-2/TRBV6-3	TRBJ2-5	CASSYPSGAKYQETQYF	TGTGCCAGCAGTTACCCTAGCGGGGCTAAGTACCAAGAGACCCAGTACTTC
once	.	TRBV28	TRBJ1-3	CASSWALTGNTIYF	TGTGCCAGCAGTTGGGCCCTGACTGGAAACACCATATATTTT
.	TRBD2	TRBV4-2	TRBJ2-1	CASSSAHPGGPLNEQFF	TGTGCCAGCAGCTCTGCTCATCCGGGGGGGCCCCTGAATGAGCAGTTCTTC
.	.	TRBV18	TRBJ1-3	CASSPQTLANTIYF	TGTGCCAGCTCACCCCAGACCCTGGCAAACACCATATATTTT
few	.	TRBV24-1	TRBJ2-3	CATSDLTQGVGDTQYF	TGTGCCACCAGTGACCTGACGCAGGGAGTGGGAGATACGCAGTATTTT
.	TRBD2	TRBV12-5	TRBJ2-1	CASGLVRGLSSYNEQFF	TGTGCTAGTGGTTTGGTACGGGGACTAAGCTCCTACAATGAGCAGTTCTTC
.	TRBD2	TRBV15	TRBJ2-1	CATSRKAGGAFNEQFF	TGTGCCACCAGCCGAAAGGCGGGGGGGGCCTTTAATGAGCAGTTCTTC
.	.	TRBV2	TRBJ1-5	CASRERSDGQPQHF	TGTGCCAGCAGAGAAAGGAGTGATGGGCAGCCCCAGCATTTT
.	.	TRBV19	TRBJ1-1	CASSLQTGRNTEAFF	TGTGCCAGTAGCCTCCAGACCGGGAGAAACACTGAAGCTTTCTTT
.	.	TRBV6-5	TRBJ1-1	CASSYRFGTEAFF	TGTGCCAGCAGTTACAGGTTCGGAACTGAAGCTTTCTTT
.	.	TRBV5-1	TRBJ2-5	CASSLPAFETQYF	TGCGCCAGCAGCTTGCCCGCCTTTGAGACCCAGTACTTC
few	.	TRBV9	TRBJ1-1	CASSSAGTLLAEAFF	TGTGCCAGCAGCTCAGCCGGGACGCTGCTCGCTGAAGCTTTCTTT
.	TRBD1	TRBV18	TRBJ1-6	CASSPLHGTGGAGSYNSPLHF	TGTGCCAGCTCACCGCTACACGGGACAGGGGGCGCGGGGTCCTATAATTCACCCCTCCACTTT
few	.	TRBV2	TRBJ1-6	CASRGEGAGNSPLHF	TGTGCCAGCAGAGGAGAGGGCGCGGGGAATTCACCCCTCCACTTT
.	.	TRBV24-1	TRBJ1-2	CATSDYPNYGYTF	TGTGCCACCAGTGATTACCCGAACTATGGCTACACCTTC
.	TRBD2	TRBV5-1	TRBJ2-2	CASSLATSGGPGELFF	TGCGCCAGCAGCTTGGCCACTAGCGGGGGCCCCGGGGAGCTGTTTTTT
few	.	TRBV5-1	TRBJ1-4	CASSLEGRGYEKLFF	TGCGCCAGCAGCTTGGAAGGGCGGGGATATGAAAAACTGTTTTTT